This TCR beta chain was recorded in a study of cytomegalovirus exposure and HLA in healthy donors. About the study: Of the donors genotyped, 398 in all, 65% to 90% fell in the Caucasian-associated ancestry cluster. Study results and limitations: Cytomegalovirus-associated status was assigned to roughly 160 TCR beta chains. Immune exposure was documented only through CMV serostatus.

The V gene end was trimmed by 1 base and the J gene end by 10 bases; junction bases not matched to a gene: 6. This CDR3 is built from 16 residues. The germline V gene encodes CDR1 MNHNY and CDR2 SVGAGI (reference sequence). Remarks on this clone: Its antigen is not identified.

The PCR ran on 60 Vbeta and 13 Jbeta primers. The table came from immunoSEQ multiplex PCR; TCRdb's copy has only in-frame clones and leaves some out. The table records 68,000 or so clones, over 75% of them present only once. As for the donors, each was a healthy bone marrow donor. The receptor was derived from a human donor in good health. The specimen sequenced was PBMCs. The chain uses TRBV6-6 and TRBJ2-1, with 14 positions matching TRBD2. CDR3 loop: CASSYLGTSGGAEQFF. Written as DNA, the CDR3 is TGTGCCAGCAGTTACTTGGGGACTAGCGGGGGAGCGGAGCAGTTCTTC.